This T cell receptor beta chain was profiled in a study of blood T cell repertoires in COVID-19. About the research overall: The United States, Italy and Spain were the sources of the acute and convalescent COVID-19 samples. The analysed material was cDNA or gDNA that came from T cells, B-cell-depleted T cells, or PBMCs.

Original methodology: Amplification with reference gene primers provided the estimates of nucleated cell counts. Clones were read by immunoSEQ multiplex PCR, and TCRdb kept only the in-frame ones, dropping some. V, J and clone size are taken as reported in that table, and D and trimming were inferred from the DNA itself. The sample gives approximately 150,000 clones, more than 75% of which show up once; more than 2% is in the top ten. The germline CDR1 and CDR2 sequences are SGHTA and FQGNSA. V was pared by 1 base and J by 2 bases, with 11 bases between. The CDR3 covers 15 residues. Sequenced input: peripheral blood. The chain has TRBV7-2 and TRBJ1-2, with no clear D. This TCR came from a man aged 45-65 years who had recovered from COVID-19. The CDR3 region has the DNA TGTGCCAGCAGCTTAGGGGCGGGTCTGAACTATGGCTACACCTTC. Encoded protein: CASSLGAGLNYGYTF.